This T cell receptor beta chain was identified during a study of cytomegalovirus exposure and HLA in healthy donors (TCRdb year 2017). Context from the whole study: According to a later analysis, the 110 or so validation repertoires were produced on the same platform as the 700 or so repertoires of the first cohort. The aim of the study was to test whether cataloging public T cell receptors could identify signatures of past pathogen exposure. A separate validation cohort of over 95 different subjects was used in addition to the approximately 700-subject first cohort. To predict cytomegalovirus infection status, the study brought together high-throughput TCR immunosequencing, statistical association of individual TCRs with disease status, and machine learning.

On the study overall, not on this receptor specifically: The authors suggested that the approach could potentially be generalized to other disease states and immunological phenotypes. The classifier was reported to diagnose cytomegalovirus status with high specificity and sensitivity in both the original and validation cohorts. Most TCR sequences were observed very rarely across donors, whereas some public TCRs were present in many individuals. Subsequent analysis determined that TCRs grouped into clusters in the first cohort also showed a tendency toward co-occurrence across the 120 validation repertoires, and 94% of cluster scores exceeded 0. The study listed 150 to 200 TCR beta chains as associated with cytomegalovirus. A later analysis had no HLA typing for the validation cohort, so co-occurrence there was scored across all 120 or so repertoires. In vitro tests confirmed that a few of the cytomegalovirus-associated TCR beta chains recognize cytomegalovirus antigens.

On this clone: Its antigen is not yet known. Qualities for individual bases were not recorded, and no much larger clone is one base off.

The library was generated by the immunoSEQ multiplex PCR assay. The paper's processing steps were these. To diagnose cytomegalovirus status from the catalog of TCR beta chain sequences, a statistical classification framework was built. TCRdb re-hosts the immuneACCESS table, in-frame sequences only. Its copies lack some clones; in the studies checked, an unresolved V gene accounts for under half of them, and the cause for the rest is not known. Clone size and the V and J calls come from that table; the DNA yielded D and trimming. The sample includes 50,000 to 80,000 clones, with about 89% observed a single time. The ten top clones hold approximately 1.5% of the sample. Separate from the approximately 670-subject first cohort, the validation cohort of some 130 subjects was the group to which the donors belonged. From its cysteine to its phenylalanine, the CDR3 spans 11 amino acids. The DNA shown is the 33-base CDR3, in frame from base 1. The germline V gene (reference sequence) gives CDR1 as DFQATT and CDR2 as SNEGSKA. Trimming removed 2 bases from V and 5 bases from J, leaving 6 bases between the germline ends.

This TCR was sampled from a woman under 30 in good health and CMV-seronegative. This chain joins TRBV20-1 to TRBJ2-5, with an unclear D gene assignment. Sample: PBMCs. The nucleotides are TGCAGTGCTAGACCCCTGGAGACCCAGTACTTC. This encodes CSARPLETQYF.